The TCR beta chain under discussion was sequenced for a study of shared clonotypes between healthy human individuals. Regarding this clone: The antigen remains unidentified.

Every one of the donors was a Caucasian adult that lived in Nashville, Tennessee. A CD45RA+ naive subset and a CD45RA-negative memory subset were split from CD4+ cells. The CDR3 has 15 residues. Trimming pared 8 bases from V and 4 bases from J, leaving 19 bases between. The V gene's germline CDR1 is MNHNY and CDR2 SVGAGI (reference sequence). The study's findings and limits: Apart from blood, nothing was sampled; tissue repertoires likely differ.

Sequencing used immunoSEQ multiplex PCR; TCRdb keeps in-frame clones, though not all of them. Altogether millions of clones are present, 85% to 95% being singletons, with the ten largest covering 0.13% to 0.15%. J is TRBJ2-3 and V is TRBV6-6; D might be TRBD2 (5 bases). The receptor was isolated from a man aged 18 to 29 in good health. Sequencing was performed on naive CD4+ T cells sorted from blood. The subset: CD45RA+ positively selected. CDR3 region: CASGAQAVGADTQYF. In DNA form, the CDR3 reads TGTGCCAGCGGCGCCCAGGCAGTCGGGGCAGATACGCAGTATTTT.